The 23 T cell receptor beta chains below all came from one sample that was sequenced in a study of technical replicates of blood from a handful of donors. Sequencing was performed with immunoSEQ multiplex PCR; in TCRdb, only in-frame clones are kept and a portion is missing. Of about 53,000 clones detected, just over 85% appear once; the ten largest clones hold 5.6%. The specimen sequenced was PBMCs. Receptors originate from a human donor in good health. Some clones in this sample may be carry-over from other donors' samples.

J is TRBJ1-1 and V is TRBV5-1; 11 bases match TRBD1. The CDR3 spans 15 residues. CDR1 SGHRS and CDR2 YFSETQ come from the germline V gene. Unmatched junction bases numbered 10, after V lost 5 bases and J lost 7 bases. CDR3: CASRIGTGGGGEAFF. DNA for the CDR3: TGCGCCAGCAGGATCGGGACAGGGGGAGGGGGTGAAGCTTTCTTT.

The CDR3 bases are TGCAGTGCTAGACGGGAGACCCAGTACTTC. Translation gives CSARRETQYF. This chain links TRBV20-1 with TRBJ2-5; D gene ambiguous. The CDR3 length is 10 residues. Trimming took off 2 bases at V and 5 bases at J, with 3 bases between the two ends. Germline V gene data show CDR1 as DFQATT and CDR2 as SNEGSKA (reference sequence).

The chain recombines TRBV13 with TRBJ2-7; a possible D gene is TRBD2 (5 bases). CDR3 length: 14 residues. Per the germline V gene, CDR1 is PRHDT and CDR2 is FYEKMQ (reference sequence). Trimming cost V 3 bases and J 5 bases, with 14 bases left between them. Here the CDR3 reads CASSFGGVGDEQYF. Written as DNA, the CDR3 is TGTGCCAGCAGCTTCGGTGGGGTCGGGGACGAGCAGTACTTC.

The CDR3 protein is CASSLEGYRLSYF. The CDR3 bases are TGTGCCAGCAGTCTAGAGGGATACCGACTTTCGTACTTC. The chain joins TRBV6-6 to TRBJ2-7, with a weak D call TRBD2 (5 bases). The CDR3 covers 13 residues. V shed 5 bases and J shed 12 bases, with 20 bases lying between them. Germline CDR1 is MNHNY and CDR2 is SVGAGI (reference sequence).

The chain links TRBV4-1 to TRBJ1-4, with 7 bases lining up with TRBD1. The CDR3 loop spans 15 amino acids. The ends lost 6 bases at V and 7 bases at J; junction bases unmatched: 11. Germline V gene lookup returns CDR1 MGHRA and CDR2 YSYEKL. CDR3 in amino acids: CASSPRQGRSEKLFF. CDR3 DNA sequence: TGCGCCAGCAGTCCCAGACAGGGTCGGAGTGAAAAACTGTTTTTT.

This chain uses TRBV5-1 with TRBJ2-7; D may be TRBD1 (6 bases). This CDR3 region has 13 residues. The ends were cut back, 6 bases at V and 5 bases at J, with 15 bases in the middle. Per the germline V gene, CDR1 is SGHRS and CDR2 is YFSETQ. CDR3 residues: CASNRDLVDEQYF. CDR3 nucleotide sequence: TGCGCCAGCAACAGGGATCTTGTCGACGAGCAGTACTTC.

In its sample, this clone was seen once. The DNA for the CDR3 is TGTGCCAGCTCCCTAACAGGGTATCGGGACACTGAAGCTTTCTTT. Amino acid sequence: CASSLTGYRDTEAFF. The chain uses TRBV18 and TRBJ1-1, with D perhaps matching TRBD1 (6 bases). V dropped 6 bases and J dropped 3 bases, with 17 bases sitting between them. The CDR3 totals 15 residues. Germline V gives CDR1 KGHSH, CDR2 LQKENI.

The CDR3 loop is CASMETGGAETQYF. CDR3 nucleotide sequence: TGCGCCAGCATGGAGACCGGGGGGGCAGAGACCCAGTACTTC. The chain carries TRBV5-1 and TRBJ2-5; 8 bases fit TRBD2. CDR1 is SGHRS, CDR2 YFSETQ, per germline. The trim removed 6 bases at V and 4 bases at J, leaving 8 bases unmatched. The CDR3 runs 14 residues.

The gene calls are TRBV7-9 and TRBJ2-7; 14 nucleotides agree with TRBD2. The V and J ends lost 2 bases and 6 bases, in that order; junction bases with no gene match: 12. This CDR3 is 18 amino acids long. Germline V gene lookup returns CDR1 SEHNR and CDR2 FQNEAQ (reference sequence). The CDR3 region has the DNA TGTGCCAGCAGCTTAAGCACCGGGACTAGCGGGAGTGGTTCCGAGCAGTACTTC. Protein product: CASSLSTGTSGSGSEQYF.

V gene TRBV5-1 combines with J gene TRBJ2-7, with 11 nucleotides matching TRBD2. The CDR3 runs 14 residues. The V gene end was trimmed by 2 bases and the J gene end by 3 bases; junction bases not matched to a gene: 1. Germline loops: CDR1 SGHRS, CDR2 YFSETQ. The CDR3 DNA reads TGCGCCAGCAGCTTTACTAGCGGGAGCTACGAGCAGTACTTC. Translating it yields CASSFTSGSYEQYF.

The CDR3 DNA sequence: TGTGCCAGCAGCTTAGGGGGGGCGGGAGTAGGTAGTGAGCAGTTCTTC. As protein: CASSLGGAGVGSEQFF. The genes are TRBV7-2 and TRBJ2-1; possible D gene TRBD2, 7 bases. The germline gives CDR1 SGHTA, CDR2 FQGNSA. Trimming left V 1 base short and J 9 bases short, with 19 bases between. CDR3 length: 16 residues.

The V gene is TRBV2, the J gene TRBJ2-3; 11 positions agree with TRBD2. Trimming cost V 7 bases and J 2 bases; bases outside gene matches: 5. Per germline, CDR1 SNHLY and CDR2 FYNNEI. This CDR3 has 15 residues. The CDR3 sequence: CASKLAGGATDTQYF. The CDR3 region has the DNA TGTGCCAGCAAATTAGCGGGGGGGGCCACAGATACGCAGTATTTT.

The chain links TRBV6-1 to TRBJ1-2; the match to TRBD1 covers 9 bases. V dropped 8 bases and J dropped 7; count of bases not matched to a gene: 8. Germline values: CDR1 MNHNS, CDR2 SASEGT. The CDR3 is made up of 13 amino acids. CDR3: CASYGTGLGGYTF. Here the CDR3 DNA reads TGTGCCAGCTATGGGACAGGGTTAGGTGGCTACACCTTC.

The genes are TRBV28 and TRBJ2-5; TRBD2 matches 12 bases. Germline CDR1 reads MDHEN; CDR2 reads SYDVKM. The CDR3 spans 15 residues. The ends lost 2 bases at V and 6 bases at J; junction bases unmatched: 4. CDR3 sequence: CASSLPSGGAKTQYF. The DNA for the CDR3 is TGTGCCAGCAGTTTACCTAGCGGGGGGGCGAAGACCCAGTACTTC.

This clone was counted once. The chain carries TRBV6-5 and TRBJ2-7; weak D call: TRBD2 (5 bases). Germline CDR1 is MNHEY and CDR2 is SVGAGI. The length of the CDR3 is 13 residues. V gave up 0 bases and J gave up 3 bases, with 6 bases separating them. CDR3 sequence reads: CASSYSGVYEQYF. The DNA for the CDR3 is TGTGCCAGCAGTTACTCGGGAGTCTACGAGCAGTACTTC.

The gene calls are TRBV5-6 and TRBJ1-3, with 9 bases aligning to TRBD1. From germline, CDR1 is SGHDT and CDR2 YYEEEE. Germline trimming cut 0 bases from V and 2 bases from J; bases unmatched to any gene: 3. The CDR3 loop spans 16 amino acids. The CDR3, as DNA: TGTGCCAGCAGCTTGGCACGGGACAGGGCTGGAAACACCATATATTTT. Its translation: CASSLARDRAGNTIYF.

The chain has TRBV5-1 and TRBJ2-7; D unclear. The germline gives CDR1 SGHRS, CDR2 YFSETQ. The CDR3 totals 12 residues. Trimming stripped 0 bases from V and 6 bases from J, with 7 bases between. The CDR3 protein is CASSLGSSEQYF. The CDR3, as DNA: TGCGCCAGCAGCTTGGGTTCGTCCGAGCAGTACTTC.

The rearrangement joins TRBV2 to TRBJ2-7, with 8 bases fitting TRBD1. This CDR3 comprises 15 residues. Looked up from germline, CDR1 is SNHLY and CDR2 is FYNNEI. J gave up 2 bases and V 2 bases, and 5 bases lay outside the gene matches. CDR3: CASSEFGRGPYEQYF. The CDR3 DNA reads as TGTGCCAGCAGTGAATTCGGCAGGGGGCCCTACGAGCAGTACTTC. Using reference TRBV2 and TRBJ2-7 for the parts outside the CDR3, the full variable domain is EPEVTQTPSHQVTQMGQEVILRCVPISNHLYFYWYRQILGQKVEFLVSFYNNEISEKSEIFDDQFSVERPDGSNFTLKIRSTKLEDSAMYFCASSEFGRGPYEQYFGPGTRLTVT.

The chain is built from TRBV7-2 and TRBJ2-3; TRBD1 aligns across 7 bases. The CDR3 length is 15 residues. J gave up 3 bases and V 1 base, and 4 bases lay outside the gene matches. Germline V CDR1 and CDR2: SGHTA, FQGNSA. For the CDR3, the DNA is TGTGCCAGCAGCTTAGTACAGGGGCGGACAGATACGCAGTATTTT. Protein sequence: CASSLVQGRTDTQYF.

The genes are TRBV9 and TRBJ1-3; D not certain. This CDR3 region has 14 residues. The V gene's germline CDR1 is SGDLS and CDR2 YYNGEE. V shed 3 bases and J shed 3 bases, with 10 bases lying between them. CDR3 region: CASSERFSGNTIYF. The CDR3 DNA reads TGTGCCAGCAGCGAGAGGTTCAGTGGAAACACCATATATTTT.

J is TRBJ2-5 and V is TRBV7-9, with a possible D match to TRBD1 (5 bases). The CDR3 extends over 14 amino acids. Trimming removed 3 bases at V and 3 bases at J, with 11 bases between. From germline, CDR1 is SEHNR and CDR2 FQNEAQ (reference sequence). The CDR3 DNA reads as TGTGCCAGCAGCTTTGGGGCTGGGGAAGAGACCCAGTACTTC. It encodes CASSFGAGEETQYF.

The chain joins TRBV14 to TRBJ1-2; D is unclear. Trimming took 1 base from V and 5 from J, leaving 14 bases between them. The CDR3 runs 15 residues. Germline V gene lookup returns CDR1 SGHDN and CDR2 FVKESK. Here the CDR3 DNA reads TGTGCCAGCAGCCAAGGGCAGGCGCATGGGTATGGCTACACCTTC. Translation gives CASSQGQAHGYGYTF.

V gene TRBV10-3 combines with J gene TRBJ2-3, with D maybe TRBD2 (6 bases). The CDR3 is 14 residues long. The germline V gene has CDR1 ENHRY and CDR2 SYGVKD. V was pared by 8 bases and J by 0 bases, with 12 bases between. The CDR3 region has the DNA TGTGCCATCTCTCCTAGCGTCAGCACAGATACGCAGTATTTT. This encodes CAISPSVSTDTQYF.